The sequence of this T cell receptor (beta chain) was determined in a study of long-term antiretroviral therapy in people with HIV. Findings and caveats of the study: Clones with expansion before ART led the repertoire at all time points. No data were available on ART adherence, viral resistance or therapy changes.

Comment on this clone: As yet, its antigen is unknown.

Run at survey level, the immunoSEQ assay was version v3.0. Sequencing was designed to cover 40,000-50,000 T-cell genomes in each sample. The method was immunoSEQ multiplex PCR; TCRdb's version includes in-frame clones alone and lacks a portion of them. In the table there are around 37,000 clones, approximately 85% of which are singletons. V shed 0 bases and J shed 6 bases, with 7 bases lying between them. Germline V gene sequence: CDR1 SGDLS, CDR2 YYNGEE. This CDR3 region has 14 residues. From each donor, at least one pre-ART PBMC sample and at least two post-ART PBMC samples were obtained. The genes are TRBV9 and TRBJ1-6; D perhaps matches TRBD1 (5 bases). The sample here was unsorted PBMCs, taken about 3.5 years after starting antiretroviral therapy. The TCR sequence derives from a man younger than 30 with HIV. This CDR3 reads CASSVGGSNSPLHF. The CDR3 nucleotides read TGTGCCAGCAGCGTAGGGGGCAGTAATTCACCCCTCCACTTT.